One sample yielded the 8 T cell receptor beta chains listed below, sequenced in a study of cytomegalovirus exposure and HLA in healthy donors. The PCR contained 60 Vbeta and 13 Jbeta primers. TCRdb's table, derived via immunoSEQ multiplex PCR, lists solely in-frame clones and lacks some. Among around 94,000 clones, approximately 87% were seen once, and the ten largest hold approximately 2.8%. Material: PBMCs. Receptors originate from a man aged 35 to 55 in good health and CMV-seronegative.

The rearrangement links TRBV5-4 to TRBJ1-2; no clear D gene. Germline V CDR1 and CDR2: SGHNT, YYREEE (reference sequence). There are 12 residues in the CDR3. V was trimmed by 6 bases and J by 6 bases, leaving 12 bases between them. The CDR3 DNA reads TGTGCCAGCACCCCCCGACGGGATGGCTACACCTTC. Its protein is CASTPRRDGYTF.

DNA of the CDR3: TGTGCCAGCATCATGCAGGGAGGCCCCTACGAGCAGTACTTC. It encodes CASIMQGGPYEQYF. This sequence joins TRBV7-2 and TRBJ2-7; tentative D call: TRBD2 (6 bases). V gave up 7 bases and J gave up 2 bases, with 15 bases separating them. The CDR3 totals 14 residues. The germline V gene has CDR1 SGHTA and CDR2 FQGNSA.

The CDR3 loop reads CASSATSPGDTQYF. Here the CDR3 DNA reads TGTGCCAGCAGCGCGACCTCACCCGGGGATACGCAGTATTTT. The V and J genes are TRBV5-6 and TRBJ2-3; D gene unclear. CDR1 is SGHDT and CDR2 is YYEEEE in the germline V gene. The V gene lost 4 bases and the J gene lost 6 bases, with 15 bases spanning the gap. The CDR3 is made up of 14 amino acids.

This chain joins TRBV7-9 and TRBJ2-7; tentatively, D is TRBD1 (5 bases). V shed 5 bases and J shed 6 bases, with 17 bases lying between them. Germline V gives CDR1 SEHNR, CDR2 FQNEAQ (reference sequence). This CDR3 comprises 14 residues. The chain's CDR3 is CASSGAEQASEQYF. CDR3 sequence (DNA): TGTGCCAGCAGCGGAGCAGAACAGGCTAGCGAGCAGTACTTC.

This rearrangement joins TRBV10-1 to TRBJ2-2; tentative D call: TRBD1 (5 bases). This CDR3 has 12 residues. The germline V gene has CDR1 WNHNN and CDR2 SYGVQD (reference sequence). V was trimmed by 6 bases and J by 5 bases, leaving 7 bases between them. As DNA, the CDR3 is TGCGCCAGCAGGGCAGGGACCGGGGAGCTGTTTTTT. Translation gives CASRAGTGELFF.

This chain uses TRBV5-1 with TRBJ2-7; 10 bases line up with TRBD2. J lost 4 bases, V lost 2 bases, and 3 bases had no gene match. The germline V gene has CDR1 SGHRS and CDR2 YFSETQ. There are 14 residues in the CDR3. CDR3 coding DNA: TGCGCCAGCAGCTTCTGGACTAGCGGTTACGAGCAGTACTTC. Protein sequence: CASSFWTSGYEQYF.

This chain joins TRBV29-1 and TRBJ2-7, with 14 nucleotides matching TRBD2. The CDR3 contains 16 residues. Trimming removed 1 base from V and 2 bases from J; junction bases left unmatched: 4. In germline, CDR1 is SQVTM, CDR2 ANQGSEA. The chain's CDR3 is CSVEGLAGGVTYEQYF. The CDR3 coding sequence is TGCAGCGTTGAAGGACTAGCGGGGGGGGTGACCTACGAGCAGTACTTC.

The chain links TRBV29-1 to TRBJ2-1, with 8 positions matching TRBD1. This CDR3 spans 14 amino acids. The V gene's germline CDR1 is SQVTM and CDR2 ANQGSEA. With V trimmed by 7 bases and J by 0 bases, 5 bases remained unmatched. The CDR3 loop reads CSARQGISYNEQFF. The CDR3, as DNA: TGCAGCGCCAGACAGGGGATCTCCTACAATGAGCAGTTCTTC.